The 21 T cell receptor beta chains reported below all come from one sample, sequenced in a study of OX40 agonist ivuxolimab in advanced cancers. Libraries were prepared by immunoSEQ multiplex PCR; TCRdb keeps only in-frame clonotypes and omits some of them. The repertoire includes fewer than 120,000 clones, roughly 89% of them detected once, and 0.27% sits in the top ten. The sequencing here drew on CD4+ or CD8+ T cells sorted from blood, taken in a trial of the OX40 agonist ivuxolimab. These receptor sequences come from an adult with an advanced solid tumor such as melanoma, head and neck, liver or kidney cancer.

The gene calls are TRBV7-2 and TRBJ1-6; the D gene is possibly TRBD1 (6 bases). The CDR3 length is 15 residues. V lost 5 bases and J 6 bases, leaving 14 bases between the germline ends. Looked up from germline, CDR1 is SGHTA and CDR2 is FQGNSA. The CDR3 loop reads CASSPVGTPNSPLHF. DNA for the CDR3: TGTGCCAGCAGCCCCGTCGGGACACCTAATTCACCCCTCCACTTT. Together with reference TRBV7-2 and TRBJ1-6, the CDR3 gives the full variable domain: GAGVSQSPSNKVTEKGKDVELRCDPISGHTALYWYRQSLGQGLEFLIYFQGNSAPDKSGLPSDRFSAERTGGSVSTLTIQRTQQEDSAVYLCASSPVGTPNSPLHFGNGTRLTVT.

This clone has a handful of counts. The CDR3 bases are TGTGCCAGCAGCCCCATCTCACGGGGGCCGAGCACGACAAACACTGAAGCTTTCTTT. Its protein product is CASSPISRGPSTTNTEAFF. This chain uses TRBV9 with TRBJ1-1; a possible D gene is TRBD1 (6 bases). CDR3 size: 19 residues. CDR1 and CDR2 (germline): SGDLS, YYNGEE. Trimming shortened V by 4 bases and J by 2 bases, and 27 bases separated the two germline ends. Full variable domain (missing parts from reference TRBV9 and TRBJ1-1): DSGVTQTPKHLITATGQRVTLRCSPRSGDLSVYWYQQSLDQGLQFLIQYYNGEERAKGNILERFSAQQFPDLHSELNLSSLELGDSALYFCASSPISRGPSTTNTEAFFGQGTRLTVV.

V gene TRBV7-8 combines with J gene TRBJ1-2, with 7 bases matching TRBD1. The V gene end was trimmed by 1 base and the J gene end by 6 bases; junction bases not matched to a gene: 8. The CDR3 has 15 amino acids. Germline CDR1 and CDR2: SGHVS and FQNEAQ. Written as DNA, the CDR3 is TGTGCCAGCAGCTTAGTCGCGACAGGGTCGGATGGCTACACCTTC. Protein sequence: CASSLVATGSDGYTF.

The chain employs TRBV5-4 and TRBJ2-7, with 9 nucleotides matching TRBD2. Trimming at V came to 0 bases and at J to 4 bases, leaving 8 bases not matched to a gene. This CDR3 has 16 residues. Germline CDR1 and CDR2: SGHNT and YYREEE (reference sequence). DNA for the CDR3: TGTGCCAGCAGCTTGGATGCTAGCGGGGCCATATACGAGCAGTACTTC. This encodes CASSLDASGAIYEQYF.

The chain couples TRBV27 to TRBJ2-1; D possibly uses TRBD1 or TRBD2 (6 bases each). This CDR3 is 16 amino acids long. Trimming cost V 4 bases and J 0 bases, with 13 bases left between them. Germline V CDR1 and CDR2: MNHEY, SMNVEV (reference sequence). DNA for the CDR3: TGTGCCAGCAGTTCCCACAGGGACTCCTCCTACAATGAGCAGTTCTTC. This sequence encodes CASSSHRDSSYNEQFF.

This chain links TRBV27 with TRBJ2-5; perhaps TRBD2 as D (6 bases). The better agreement between TRBJ2-7 and the DNA end casts doubt on the J call. CDR3 length: 13 amino acids. The germline V gene encodes CDR1 MNHEY and CDR2 SMNVEV (reference sequence). CDR3: CASRGLSGYEQYF. The DNA for the CDR3 is TGTGCCAGCAGAGGACTTAGCGGCTACGAGCAGTACTTC.

This chain uses TRBV5-1 with TRBJ2-6; tentatively, D is TRBD1 (5 bases). Germline CDR1 is SGHRS and CDR2 is YFSETQ. Deletions cut 0 bases from V and 0 bases from J, with 10 bases between. This CDR3 comprises 17 residues. DNA for the CDR3: TGCGCCAGCAGCTTGGGACAGTCTTCCTCTGGGGCCAACGTCCTGACTTTC. Its translation is CASSLGQSSSGANVLTF.

This chain connects TRBV19 to TRBJ2-2; a weak D match, TRBD2 (6 bases). CDR1 is LNHDA and CDR2 is SQIVND in the germline V gene (reference sequence). Trimming stripped 3 bases from V and 0 bases from J, with 8 bases between. The CDR3 spans 15 residues. The CDR3 loop reads CASSITGANTGELFF. CDR3 nucleotide sequence: TGTGCCAGTAGTATTACGGGAGCGAACACCGGGGAGCTGTTTTTT.

The chain carries TRBV6-5 and TRBJ1-1; D remains ambiguous. Trimming took 0 bases from V and 2 from J, leaving 10 bases between them. The germline V gene has CDR1 MNHEY and CDR2 SVGAGI. This CDR3 is 15 amino acids long. CDR3 residues: CASSYSIGINTEAFF. CDR3 DNA: TGTGCCAGCAGTTACTCGATAGGAATAAACACTGAAGCTTTCTTT.

The chain links TRBV7-2 to TRBJ2-1; TRBD2 agrees at 10 bases. Germline trimming cut 2 bases from V and 10 bases from J; bases unmatched to any gene: 5. Germline V gene sequence: CDR1 SGHTA, CDR2 FQGNSA. The CDR3 covers 14 residues. The CDR3 here is CASSLTLAGAEQFF. The CDR3 DNA sequence: TGTGCCAGCAGCTTAACCCTAGCGGGAGCCGAGCAGTTCTTC. The full variable domain, rest sourced from reference TRBV7-2 and TRBJ2-1, is GAGVSQSPSNKVTEKGKDVELRCDPISGHTALYWYRQSLGQGLEFLIYFQGNSAPDKSGLPSDRFSAERTGGSVSTLTIQRTQQEDSAVYLCASSLTLAGAEQFFGPGTRLTVL.

V is TRBV27 and J is TRBJ1-2, with D unresolved. This CDR3 has 13 residues. Trimming took off 5 bases at V and 2 bases at J, with 9 bases between the two ends. Per germline, CDR1 MNHEY and CDR2 SMNVEV (reference sequence). As DNA, the CDR3 is TGTGCCAGCAGTGCGACGGTGAACTATGGCTACACCTTC. Amino acid sequence: CASSATVNYGYTF.

The CDR3 coding sequence is TGTGCCAGCAGCCCACGGGGGATCAAAAACATTCAGTACTTC. Its translation: CASSPRGIKNIQYF. The chain uses TRBV27 and TRBJ2-4, with D tentatively TRBD2 (6 bases). With 6 bases removed from V and 3 bases from J, the gap between germline ends came to 12 bases. The CDR3 length is 14 residues. CDR1 and CDR2 from the germline V gene are MNHEY and SMNVEV (reference sequence).

V gene TRBV18 combines with J gene TRBJ2-5, with 8 bases fitting TRBD2. CDR1 KGHSH and CDR2 LQKENI come from the germline V gene. The junction had 8 bases not matched to a gene; V was cut back by 0 bases and J by 2 bases. This CDR3 is built from 17 residues. The CDR3 protein is CASSPPKKRGPQETQYF. In nucleotides, the CDR3 is TGTGCCAGCTCACCACCAAAAAAGCGGGGGCCACAAGAGACCCAGTACTTC. The whole variable domain, remainder taken from reference TRBV18 and TRBJ2-5, is NAGVMQNPRHLVRRRGQEARLRCSPMKGHSHVYWYRQLPEEGLKFMVYLQKENIIDESGMPKERFSAEFPKEGPSILRIQQVVRGDSAAYFCASSPPKKRGPQETQYFGPGTRLLVL.

This sequence joins TRBV6-5 and TRBJ1-2; the D is unclear. The CDR3 length is 13 residues. The ends were cut back, 5 bases at V and 2 bases at J, with 9 bases in the middle. In germline, CDR1 is MNHEY, CDR2 SVGAGI. The CDR3 DNA reads TGTGCCAGCAGTCCTACATTGAACTATGGCTACACCTTC. Protein product: CASSPTLNYGYTF.

About this clone: Other DNA sequences of this sample code for an identical CDR3. The CDR3 here is CASSPSGGSYNEQFF. As DNA, the CDR3 is TGCGCCAGCAGCCCTAGCGGGGGTTCCTACAATGAGCAGTTCTTC. The chain combines TRBV5-1 with TRBJ2-1, with TRBD2 matching over 10 bases. V lost 4 bases to trimming and J lost 1 base; unmatched junction nucleotides: 2. Germline V gives CDR1 SGHRS, CDR2 YFSETQ. The CDR3 runs to 15 residues.

The chain combines TRBV27 with TRBJ1-5, with a weak D call TRBD1 (5 bases). Germline V gene sequence: CDR1 MNHEY, CDR2 SMNVEV (reference sequence). The length of the CDR3 is 14 residues. V lost 5 bases to trimming and J lost 3 bases, with 11 bases between them. The CDR3: CASSIQGANQPQHF. The CDR3 region has the DNA TGTGCCAGCAGTATACAAGGGGCCAATCAGCCCCAGCATTTT.

The genes are TRBV7-9 and TRBJ2-7, with D possibly being TRBD1 (5 bases). V lost 1 base and J lost 1, with 11 bases in between. Germline V gene sequence: CDR1 SEHNR, CDR2 FQNEAQ (reference sequence). The CDR3 covers 15 residues. The CDR3 nucleotides read TGTGCCAGCAGCTTAGGGGGCAGGGAATCCTACGAGCAGTACTTC. It translates to CASSLGGRESYEQYF. Drawing the rest from reference TRBV7-9 and TRBJ2-7, the complete variable domain is DTGVSQNPRHKITKRGQNVTFRCDPISEHNRLYWYRQTLGQGPEFLTYFQNEAQLEKSRLLSDRFSAERPKGSFSTLEIQRTEQGDSAMYLCASSLGGRESYEQYFGPGTRLTVT.

The J gene is TRBJ2-3, the V gene TRBV5-6, with 11 bases fitting TRBD1. Germline V CDR1 and CDR2: SGHDT, YYEEEE. V was pared by 4 bases and J by 1 base, with 8 bases of the junction left unmatched. This CDR3 has 17 residues. The CDR3 reads CASSIAGTGGGTDTQYF. The CDR3, as DNA: TGTGCCAGCAGCATTGCCGGGACAGGGGGTGGCACAGATACGCAGTATTTT.

The gene calls are TRBV30 and TRBJ1-2; TRBD1 might be the D (6 bases). The CDR3 sequence is 12 residues long. The V end was cut by 4 bases, the J end by 7 bases, with 13 bases between. The germline V gene encodes CDR1 GTSNPN and CDR2 SVGIG (reference sequence). The CDR3 DNA is TGTGCCTGGAAACCGGGGGCGCGTGGCTACACCTTC. This sequence encodes CAWKPGARGYTF.

The chain is built from TRBV28 and TRBJ1-5; 9 bases map to TRBD1. After removal of 6 bases from V and 5 bases from J, the junction contained 8 bases not matched to a gene. Looked up from germline, CDR1 is MDHEN and CDR2 is SYDVKM. The CDR3 length is 15 residues. The CDR3 is CASRPTGGAYQPQHF. In DNA, the CDR3 is TGTGCCAGCAGGCCTACAGGGGGCGCGTATCAGCCCCAGCATTTT. Complete variable domain (other parts from reference TRBV28 and TRBJ1-5): DVKVTQSSRYLVKRTGEKVFLECVQDMDHENMFWYRQDPGLGLRLIYFSYDVKMKEKGDIPEGYSVSREKKERFSLILESASTNQTSMYLCASRPTGGAYQPQHFGDGTRLSIL.

The chain is built from TRBV6-6 and TRBJ2-1, with unresolved D. Trimming removed 8 bases from V and 5 bases from J, with 16 bases in between. CDR3 length: 14 residues. Germline values: CDR1 MNHNY, CDR2 SVGAGI (reference sequence). CDR3 in amino acids: CASRDPPQHNEQFF. CDR3 nucleotides: TGTGCCAGCCGAGACCCCCCCCAGCACAATGAGCAGTTCTTC.